This TCR beta chain was documented in a study of beta chain features in type 1 diabetes. This clone has a handful of counts. Its target is not known. Sequenced material consisted of expressed TCRB transcripts (all of the isolated RNA was reverse transcribed). Generated by immunoSEQ multiplex PCR, the TCRdb table keeps only in-frame clones and is missing some. In the table there are around 360,000 clones, roughly 12% of which are singletons. Study results and limitations: People with Type 1 diabetes carried modestly yet significantly shorter TCRB CDR3s in all four CD4+ subsets. Fewer insertions but more deletions were seen at VDJ junctions in type 1 diabetes patients.

Sequenced: naive CD4+ T cells from blood. The receptor's source is a woman younger than 30 with type 1 diabetes.

The CDR3 reads CASSFTASGNTDTQYF. CDR3 nucleotide sequence: TGTGCCAGCAGCTTCACCGCTAGCGGGAACACAGATACGCAGTATTTT. The V and J genes are TRBV7-3 and TRBJ2-3; 9 bases align to TRBD2. V lost 3 bases and J lost 2; bases outside the gene matches: 6. The CDR3 spans 16 residues. Germline values: CDR1 SGHTA, CDR2 FQGTGA.